These T cell receptor beta chains were read from a single sample in a study of blood T cells in healthy people across ages. MiXCR, applied by TCRdb to the 5' RACE reads, yields one record per CDR3 protein. The table lists about 930,000 distinct CDR3 sequences, about 28% of them singletons. Separately, the same data were catalogued under a study of T cells of mothers and their children.

The sample was blood. The receptor set was obtained from a woman aged 40 to 50 in good health. Both conserved end residues are part of each CDR3. A D gene is named only where the DNA matches it firmly. For some rows the clone size is stated as once, few or many, or as a class when expanded; others skip it.

D: .
J: TRBJ2-7
size: .
V: TRBV18
DNA: TGTGCCAGCTCACCGCGACAGGGAGGGACCTACGGGCAGTACTTC
CDR3: CASSPRQGGTYGQYF

D: .
J: TRBJ2-1
size: .
V: TRBV2
DNA: TGTGCCAGCAGTGTGTATAGGGACAATGAGCAGTTCTTC
CDR3: CASSVYRDNEQFF

D: TRBD1
J: TRBJ2-5
size: .
V: TRBV7-3
DNA: TGTGCCAGCAGCCATTTGGGGACAGGGAAAGAGACCCAGTACTTC
CDR3: CASSHLGTGKETQYF

D: .
J: TRBJ2-7
size: many
V: TRBV29-1
DNA: TGCAGCGTTGGCTCTACCCGCTACGAGCAGTACTTC
CDR3: CSVGSTRYEQYF

D: TRBD1
J: TRBJ2-2
size: .
V: TRBV7-2
DNA: TGTGCCGGCAGAAGACAGGGCAACACCGGGGAGCTGTTTTTT
CDR3: CAGRRQGNTGELFF

D: .
J: TRBJ2-1
size: many
V: TRBV4-3
DNA: TGCGCCAGCAGCCAATTTTTCGGGGAGACAGGTCGCGGCGATGAGCAGTTCTTC
CDR3: CASSQFFGETGRGDEQFF

D: .
J: TRBJ2-3
size: .
V: TRBV7-7
DNA: TGTGCTGGCAGTCCCGGACTTCATCCTGGAAATACGCAGTATTTT
CDR3: CAGSPGLHPGNTQYF

D: .
J: TRBJ2-3
size: .
V: TRBV5-1
DNA: TGCGCCAGCAGCTTATTGGGGACCCACTCGAAAGATACGCAGTATTTT
CDR3: CASSLLGTHSKDTQYF

D: .
J: TRBJ1-2
size: .
V: TRBV7-9
DNA: TGTGCCAGCAGCACCAGACCCGGCGCCAACTATGGCTACACCTTC
CDR3: CASSTRPGANYGYTF

D: .
J: TRBJ1-2
size: many
V: TRBV18
DNA: TGTGCCAGCTCACCCGACTCTTCCTATGGCTACACCTTC
CDR3: CASSPDSSYGYTF

D: TRBD1
J: TRBJ1-3
size: once
V: TRBV11-2
DNA: TGTGCCAGCAGCGCAGCCGGGACAGGGACTGGAAACACCAGATATTTT
CDR3: CASSAAGTGTGNTRYF

D: TRBD1
J: TRBJ2-3
size: .
V: TRBV20-1
DNA: TGCAGTGCTAGAGACAGGGACAGGGCCACAGATACGCAGTATTTT
CDR3: CSARDRDRATDTQYF

D: TRBD1
J: TRBJ2-5
size: .
V: TRBV20-1
DNA: TGCAGTGCTCGGTGGCCAGGGGGCGAGCAGCAGTACTTC
CDR3: CSARWPGGEQQYF

D: .
J: TRBJ2-5
size: many
V: TRBV18
DNA: TGTGCCAGCTCACCATCGGCTCACCGCCCCGAGACCCAGTACTTC
CDR3: CASSPSAHRPETQYF

D: TRBD2
J: TRBJ2-5
size: few
V: TRBV11-2
DNA: TGTGCCAGCAGCTTCGGACTAGCGGGGGCCGGATCGGAGACCCAGTACTTC
CDR3: CASSFGLAGAGSETQYF

D: TRBD2
J: TRBJ2-3
size: many
V: TRBV7-2
DNA: TGTGCCAGCAGCTTAAGAGCTCCTAGCGGGGGGAGTTGGCAGTATTTT
CDR3: CASSLRAPSGGSWQYF

D: TRBD1
J: TRBJ1-2
size: .
V: TRBV3-1
DNA: TGTGCCAGCAGCCGAAAAGGGACAGGTGATGGCTACACCTTC
CDR3: CASSRKGTGDGYTF

D: .
J: TRBJ1-2
size: many
V: TRBV29-1
DNA: TGCAGCGTAGGCCAAGCAAACTATGGCTACACCTTC
CDR3: CSVGQANYGYTF

D: TRBD1
J: TRBJ2-1
size: few
V: TRBV5-6
DNA: TGTGCCAGCAGTACCGGGACAGGGAGGATCAATGAGCAGTTCTTC
CDR3: CASSTGTGRINEQFF

D: .
J: TRBJ1-6
size: .
V: TRBV20-1
DNA: TGCAGTGCTAGGAGGGGACCTGATAATTCACCCCTCCACTTT
CDR3: CSARRGPDNSPLHF

D: .
J: TRBJ2-1
size: .
V: TRBV9
DNA: TGTGCCCGCAGCGGCGCGGGGGCTTCCTCCTACAATGAGCAGTTCTTC
CDR3: CARSGAGASSYNEQFF

D: .
J: TRBJ2-7
size: .
V: TRBV6-2/TRBV6-3
DNA: TGTGCCAGCAATTTTCGCCGGGACTCAACAACCCCATACGAGCAGTACTTC
CDR3: CASNFRRDSTTPYEQYF

D: TRBD1
J: TRBJ2-7
size: once
V: TRBV27
DNA: TGTGCCAGCAGTCAGACAGGGATAGAGTACGAGCAGTACTTC
CDR3: CASSQTGIEYEQYF